The sequence of this T cell receptor beta chain was determined in a study of early T cells in non-severe SARS-CoV-2 infection (dated by TCRdb to about 2021). In terms of the full investigation: Because TCR sequencing relied on bulk RNA taken from unsorted whole blood, pairing of alpha and beta chains was not possible. Overall results and qualifications from the work: VDJdb matching was skewed toward anti-spike CD8 responses, so virus-specific expansions were likely underestimated and private and CD4 specificities were missed.

The receptor library was made with 5' RACE. The instrument was a NextSeq 500. Unique molecular identifiers were attached to individual cDNA molecules in the TCR library protocol so that sequencing error and PCR bias could be corrected. TCR alpha and beta chains were both sequenced, and the abundances of alpha and beta sequences in each sample were closely correlated with each other. In the source study's methods: Decombinator V4 was used to perform V gene, J gene and CDR3 annotation of TCR sequences. Expanded TCRs were defined as changing significantly between any two time points under a Poisson model with p below 0.0001. TCR abundances were normalised to the total number of TCRs sequenced per sample and were expressed as counts per million. TRAV1-2 paired with TRAJ12, TRAJ20 or TRAJ33 defined MAIT TCRs, while TRAV10 paired with TRAJ18 defined iNKT TCRs. VDJdb, accessed 1 November 2021, was searched for CMV, EBV and SARS-CoV-2 annotated TCRs, excluding TCRs annotated for multiple antigens. In-frame beta chains were kept once TCRdb had trimmed the public reads at Q25 with fastp and called clones with MiXCR. Each record represents a unique CDR3 protein, reported with the most common genes and DNA among its rows. TCRdb's processing, not the authors' own work, is the source of the V and J calls. A total of around 47,000 distinct CDR3 sequences appear in this sample, about 10% of them only once. Together, the top ten hold roughly 13% of the sample.

Set within a cohort of healthcare workers in London, UK, this nested case-control study involved weekly PCR testing of nasopharyngeal swabs along with blood sampling. Healthcare workers were recruited between 23 and 31 March 2020, during the week of the UK lockdown, and were followed weekly for up to about 16 weeks. From a lookup of the germline V gene, CDR1 and CDR2 are MRHNA and SNTAGT. The CDR3 starts with the cysteine, ends with the phenylalanine, and has 13 residues. Only the CDR3 region is kept as DNA, spanning 39 bases read in frame from base 1. Compared with germline, V lacks 8 bases and J lacks 3 bases; bases without a gene match: 4. This clonotype appeared a few times. Its antigen remains undetermined. Per-base quality was not reported, and no clone a single base away is much larger than it.

The sample consisted of whole blood. This chain joins TRBV6-4 to TRBJ2-3, with TRBD2 matching 8 junction bases. This TCR was sampled from an adult who was a healthcare worker with PCR-confirmed SARS-CoV-2 infection or an uninfected control (not recorded which). This receptor has the CDR3 CASAGGATDTQYF. The sequenced DNA: TGTGCCAGCGCGGGGGGAGCAACAGATACGCAGTATTTT.